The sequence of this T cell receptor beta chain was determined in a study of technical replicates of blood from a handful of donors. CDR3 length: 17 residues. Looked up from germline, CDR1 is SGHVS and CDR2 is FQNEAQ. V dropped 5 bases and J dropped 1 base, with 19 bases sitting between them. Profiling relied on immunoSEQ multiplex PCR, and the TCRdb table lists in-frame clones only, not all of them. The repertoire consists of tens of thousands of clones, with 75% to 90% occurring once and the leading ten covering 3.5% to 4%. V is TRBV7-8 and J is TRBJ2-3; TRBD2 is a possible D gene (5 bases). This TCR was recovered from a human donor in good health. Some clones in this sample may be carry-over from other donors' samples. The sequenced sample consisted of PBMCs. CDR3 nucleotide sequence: TGTGCCAGCAGCAGAGAATTTGCGGGCGACGGCACAGATACGCAGTATTTT. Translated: CASSREFAGDGTDTQYF.